This TCR beta chain was observed in a study of CD8 T cell repertoires and HIV-1 epitope variants. Study at large: T cells were stimulated with Twenty-five Gag and Nef peptides separately. Enriched T cells were co-cultured with equal numbers of autologous T cell-negative antigen-presenting cells. Study results and limitations: The assay identified only TCR beta chains of antigen-proliferating T cells. Roughly nine TCR beta clonotypes were antigen-specific, six apparently recognizing autologous or escape variants.

V was pared by 0 bases and J by 5 bases, with 4 bases of the junction left unmatched. The CDR3 consists of 16 residues. Per germline, CDR1 MNHEY and CDR2 SVGAGI. A note on this clone: The antigen remains unidentified.

Clones were read by immunoSEQ multiplex PCR, and TCRdb kept only the in-frame ones, dropping some. The sample carries several thousand clones, under 75% recorded once. The chain links TRBV6-5 to TRBJ2-1, with 10 bases matching TRBD2. The TCR was taken from a male donor with HIV. The specimen was cultured CD8+ T cells derived from PBMCs. The CDR3 DNA follows: TGTGCCAGCAGTTACTCCCCTAGCGGGAGAAACAATGAGCAGTTCTTC. It encodes CASSYSPSGRNNEQFF.